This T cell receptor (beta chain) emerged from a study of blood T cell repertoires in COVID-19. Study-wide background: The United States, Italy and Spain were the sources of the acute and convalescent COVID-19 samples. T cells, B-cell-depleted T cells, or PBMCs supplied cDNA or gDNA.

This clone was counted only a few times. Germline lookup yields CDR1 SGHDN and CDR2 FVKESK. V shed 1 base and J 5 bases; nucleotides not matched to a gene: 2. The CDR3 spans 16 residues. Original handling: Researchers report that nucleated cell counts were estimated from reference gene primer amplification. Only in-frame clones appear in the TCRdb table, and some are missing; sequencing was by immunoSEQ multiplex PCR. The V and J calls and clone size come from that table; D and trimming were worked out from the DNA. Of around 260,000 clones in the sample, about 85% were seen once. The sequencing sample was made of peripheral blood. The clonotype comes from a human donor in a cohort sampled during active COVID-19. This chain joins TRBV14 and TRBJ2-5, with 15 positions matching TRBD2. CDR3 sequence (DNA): TGTGCCAGCAGCCAAGTCGGACTAGCGGGAGGGGAGACCCAGTACTTC. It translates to CASSQVGLAGGETQYF.